Presented here are 31 T cell receptor beta chains from one specimen sequenced in a study of human T cells and chemical hapten exposure. Documented time point: patch test 2, 6 weeks after DPC sensitization. Indicated treatment: therapeutic diphenylcyclopropenone sensitization with weekly scalp DPC. TCRdb re-analysed the RACE reads in MiXCR, keeping a single row per CDR3 protein. This sample has approximately 89,000 distinct CDR3 sequences; roughly 10% occur once, and the top ten carry 2.5%. This specimen was whole blood, taken in connection with sensitization to the hapten diphenylcyclopropenone (DPC). The receptors were sampled from a woman aged 25 to 39 with alopecia areata. Some clones in this sample may be carry-over from other donors' samples.

The chain couples TRBV5-1 to TRBJ2-3, with 10 bases that match TRBD1. Looked up from germline, CDR1 is SGHRS and CDR2 is YFSETQ. The CDR3 totals 14 residues. The J segment lost 0 bases and the V segment lost 7 bases, leaving 2 bases of the junction unmatched. CDR3 sequence reads: CASGTGESTDTQYF. For the CDR3, the DNA is TGCGCCAGCGGGACAGGGGAGAGCACAGATACGCAGTATTTT. Complete variable domain (other parts from reference TRBV5-1 and TRBJ2-3): KAGVTQTPRYLIKTRGQQVTLSCSPISGHRSVSWYQQTPGQGLQFLFEYFSETQRNKGNFPGRFSGRQFSNSRSEMNVSTLELGDSALYLCASGTGESTDTQYFGPGTRLTVL.

V and J are TRBV19 and TRBJ2-3; TRBD1 matches at 8 bases. The CDR3 is 15 amino acids. V dropped 3 bases and J dropped 3; count of bases not matched to a gene: 5. Germline assignment: CDR1 LNHDA and CDR2 SQIVND (reference sequence). The DNA of the CDR3 is TGTGCCAGTAGTATGTCCAGGGGGCGAACAGATACGCAGTATTTT. Amino acids: CASSMSRGRTDTQYF.

This rearrangement joins TRBV7-2 to TRBJ2-3, with a possible D match to TRBD2 (6 bases). Trimming stripped 5 bases from V and 1 base from J, with 19 bases between. Germline CDR1 is SGHTA and CDR2 is FQGNSA. The CDR3 runs to 17 residues. The CDR3 DNA sequence: TGTGCCAGCAGCGCCTTCCCAGCGGGTCCGGGCACAGATACGCAGTATTTT. It codes for CASSAFPAGPGTDTQYF.

This clonotype occurred many times. CDR3 region: CSARDTGTHTYEQYF. The CDR3, as DNA: TGCAGTGCTAGAGATACGGGAACCCACACCTACGAGCAGTACTTC. The rearrangement joins TRBV20-1 to TRBJ2-7; tentative D call: TRBD2 (5 bases). This CDR3 has 15 residues. Trimming shortened V by 0 bases and J by 2 bases, and 14 bases separated the two germline ends. Germline lookup yields CDR1 DFQATT and CDR2 SNEGSKA (reference sequence).

This clonotype was seen at least ten times. The chain is built from TRBV28 and TRBJ2-1; 8 nucleotides match TRBD2. CDR3 length: 14 amino acids. The germline V gene has CDR1 MDHEN and CDR2 SYDVKM. The junction had 3 bases not matched to a gene; V was cut back by 7 bases and J by 1 base. CDR3 DNA sequence: TGTGCCAGCAACGAGCGGGAGTCCTACAATGAGCAGTTCTTC. Protein product: CASNERESYNEQFF.

This clonotype was detected ten times or more. The genes are TRBV28 and TRBJ2-5; D gene unclear. Germline assignment: CDR1 MDHEN and CDR2 SYDVKM. The V gene lost 5 bases and the J gene lost 1 base, with 14 bases spanning the gap. This CDR3 is 15 amino acids long. CDR3 nucleotides: TGTGCCAGCAGTCAAAATTGGGTAATCCAAGAGACCCAGTACTTC. It specifies CASSQNWVIQETQYF.

Many counts were recorded for this clonotype. This chain links TRBV7-9 with TRBJ1-1; unclear D gene. The V gene lost 3 bases and the J gene lost 0 bases, with 8 bases spanning the gap. CDR1 and CDR2 from the germline V gene are SEHNR and FQNEAQ (reference sequence). The CDR3 is made up of 14 amino acids. CDR3 residues: CASSFRDMNTEAFF. DNA of the CDR3: TGTGCCAGCAGCTTCCGGGATATGAACACTGAAGCTTTCTTT.

The chain couples TRBV29-1 to TRBJ2-7, with D possibly TRBD1 on 5 matching bases. In germline, CDR1 is SQVTM, CDR2 ANQGSEA. V lost 5 bases to trimming and J lost 0 bases, with 8 bases between them. This CDR3 comprises 12 residues. In DNA, the CDR3 is TGCAGCGTTCCAGGGAACTCCTACGAGCAGTACTTC. Translation: CSVPGNSYEQYF.

This clonotype showed up many times. This rearrangement joins TRBV4-1 to TRBJ2-7; D possibly corresponds to TRBD1 (5 bases). The germline CDR1 and CDR2 sequences are MGHRA and YSYEKL. CDR3 length: 12 amino acids. V was pared by 6 bases and J by 4 bases, with 10 bases between. The CDR3 here is CASRDIPYEQYF. As DNA, the CDR3 is TGCGCCAGCAGGGACATCCCATACGAGCAGTACTTC.

This clonotype came up many times. The genes are TRBV12-3 or TRBV12-4 and TRBJ2-7; a weak D match, TRBD2 (6 bases). V lost 4 bases, J lost 5 bases, and 15 bases lay in between. There are 14 residues in the CDR3. Here the CDR3 reads CASSSPRQRDEQYF. The CDR3 bases are TGTGCCAGCAGTTCGCCGAGACAGCGGGACGAGCAGTACTTC.

This clonotype was detected only a few times. The V call is TRBV30, the J call TRBJ2-2; the match to TRBD1 covers 11 bases. V was pared by 1 base and J by 3 bases, with 10 bases of the junction left unmatched. CDR3 size: 18 residues. Germline V gene sequence: CDR1 GTSNPN, CDR2 SVGIG (reference sequence). This CDR3 reads CAWSARSGQGAHTGELFF. As DNA, the CDR3 is TGTGCCTGGAGTGCCCGAAGCGGACAGGGGGCTCACACCGGGGAGCTGTTTTTT.

This clonotype was observed at least ten times. The chain has TRBV5-5 and TRBJ2-1, with D perhaps TRBD2 (5 bases). Germline V gene lookup returns CDR1 SGHKS and CDR2 YYEKEE (reference sequence). The V and J ends lost 5 bases and 0 bases respectively, with 12 bases between them. This CDR3 has 15 amino acids. As DNA, the CDR3 is TGTGCCAGCAGACCTGTGGGGAGCTCCTACAATGAGCAGTTCTTC. Translated: CASRPVGSSYNEQFF.

This clonotype was seen ten or more times. The V and J genes are TRBV10-2 and TRBJ2-4; no clear D. Trimming removed 7 bases from V and 0 bases from J, with 13 bases in between. The CDR3 is 15 residues long. Germline V gene data show CDR1 as WSHSY and CDR2 as SAAADI. The CDR3 DNA is TGCGCCAGCACCAAATCGTTGGTAGCCAAAAACATTCAGTACTTC. The encoded protein is CASTKSLVAKNIQYF.

In this sample, this clonotype turned up a few times. V usage is TRBV6-1 and J usage is TRBJ1-6; 7 bases line up with TRBD1. The germline CDR1 and CDR2 sequences are MNHNS and SASEGT. The CDR3 sequence is 13 residues long. The trim removed 11 bases at V and 6 bases at J, leaving 7 bases unmatched. This CDR3 is CACQTGFNSPLHF. CDR3 DNA sequence: TGTGCCTGTCAGACAGGGTTTAATTCACCCCTCCACTTT.

The table lists this clonotype with many counts. CDR3: CASSQEDRAYEQYF. Written as DNA, the CDR3 is TGTGCCAGCAGCCAAGAGGACCGTGCCTACGAGCAGTACTTC. The J gene is TRBJ2-7, the V gene TRBV27, with no clear D. V lost 6 bases, J lost 2 bases, and 14 bases lay in between. This CDR3 is 14 amino acids long. Germline V gene lookup returns CDR1 MNHEY and CDR2 SMNVEV (reference sequence).

The chain recombines TRBV5-5 with TRBJ1-6; D gene ambiguous. The ends were cut back, 0 bases at V and 7 bases at J, with 14 bases in the middle. Germline V gene lookup returns CDR1 SGHKS and CDR2 YYEKEE (reference sequence). The CDR3 loop spans 16 amino acids. The CDR3 region has the DNA TGTGCCAGCAGCTTGGGCGGGAGGGCACTCAATTCACCCCTCCACTTT. Translating it yields CASSLGGRALNSPLHF.

In regard to this clonotype: A much larger clone sits a single nucleotide away, making a read error possible. The chain links TRBV30 to TRBJ2-7; D unclear. The CDR3 is made up of 12 amino acids. Germline V gene sequence: CDR1 GTSNPN, CDR2 SVGIG (reference sequence). V shed 2 bases and J shed 4 bases, with 9 bases lying between them. The CDR3 sequence is CAWSILGYEQYF. The CDR3 nucleotides read TGTGCCTGGAGTATACTCGGGTACGAGCAGTACTTC.

This clonotype showed up just a few times. V usage is TRBV29-1 and J usage is TRBJ2-3, with TRBD1 matching 7 bases. CDR1 SQVTM and CDR2 ANQGSEA come from the germline V gene. The CDR3 contains 14 residues. J lost 0 bases, V lost 7 bases, and 7 bases had no gene match. The CDR3 here is CSARGGVSTDTQYF. The CDR3 nucleotides read TGCAGCGCCCGAGGGGGCGTTAGCACAGATACGCAGTATTTT.

The table lists this clonotype with many counts. This chain links TRBV29-1 with TRBJ2-3; TRBD1 matches 7 bases. V shed 7 bases, J shed 2 bases, and the junction held 6 bases outside the gene matches. Germline-derived CDR1 and CDR2 are SQVTM and ANQGSEA. The CDR3 is 13 residues long. The CDR3 here is CSALTGNTDTQYF. The CDR3 coding sequence is TGCAGCGCGTTGACAGGGAACACAGATACGCAGTATTTT.

This clonotype was observed at least ten times. This chain joins TRBV19 and TRBJ1-1; 8 bases agree with TRBD1. V gave up 7 bases and J gave up 0 bases; unmatched junction bases: 13. This CDR3 has 17 residues. Germline assignment: CDR1 LNHDA and CDR2 SQIVND (reference sequence). In DNA form, the CDR3 reads TGTGCCAGTACCAAAGGACAGGGCCGTCCCCTGAACACTGAAGCTTTCTTT. Translated: CASTKGQGRPLNTEAFF.

The rearrangement links TRBV14 to TRBJ2-2, with 10 bases aligning to TRBD2. In germline, CDR1 is SGHDN, CDR2 FVKESK. V gave up 1 base and J gave up 6 bases; unmatched junction bases: 14. The CDR3 covers 19 residues. The CDR3 nucleotides are TGTGCCAGCAGCCAAGCTAGGGGCGCTAGCGGGAGTGGCGCCGGGGAGCTGTTTTTT. It is translated as CASSQARGASGSGAGELFF.

This clonotype was counted at least ten times. This chain uses TRBV7-2 with TRBJ1-2; no clear D gene. Trimming took off 1 base at V and 2 bases at J, with 11 bases between the two ends. Germline V CDR1 and CDR2: SGHTA, FQGNSA. There are 15 residues in the CDR3. CDR3 nucleotide sequence: TGTGCCAGCAGCTTAGGCGATTTCCGAAACTATGGCTACACCTTC. It translates to CASSLGDFRNYGYTF.

This rearrangement joins TRBV13 to TRBJ2-5, with D perhaps TRBD1 (6 bases). With 3 bases removed from V and 4 bases from J, the gap between germline ends came to 15 bases. The CDR3 consists of 15 residues. Germline loops: CDR1 PRHDT, CDR2 FYEKMQ (reference sequence). The CDR3 protein is CASSFGGRGGETQYF. CDR3 DNA sequence: TGTGCCAGCAGCTTTGGGGGCAGGGGTGGAGAGACCCAGTACTTC.

The sample holds many counts of this clonotype. This chain connects TRBV20-1 to TRBJ1-5; no reliable D call. Trimming shortened V by 3 bases and J by 1 base, and 10 bases separated the two germline ends. CDR1 is DFQATT and CDR2 is SNEGSKA in the germline V gene (reference sequence). CDR3 length: 14 residues. The DNA of the CDR3 is TGCAGTGCTAGTCTGGCAGTGAGCAATCAGCCCCAGCATTTT. Its protein product is CSASLAVSNQPQHF.

On this clonotype: One end of the junction varies from germline; a read error may be responsible. The DNA of the CDR3 is TGTGCCAGCAGGCTGCGGGGGGACAGTCCATATGCTGAGCGGTTCTTC. Translation gives CASRLRGDSPYAERFF. This sequence joins TRBV11-1 and TRBJ2-1; a weak D match, TRBD2 (8 bases). In germline, CDR1 is SGHAT, CDR2 FQDESV (reference sequence). The CDR3 sequence is 16 residues long.

This chain uses TRBV5-1 with TRBJ2-3; TRBD2 matches 11 bases. This CDR3 has 17 residues. The V and J ends lost 1 base and 2 bases, in that order; junction bases with no gene match: 6. CDR1 is SGHRS and CDR2 is YFSETQ in the germline V gene. CDR3 residues: CASSLTSGGPLTDTQYF. CDR3 bases: TGCGCCAGCAGCTTGACTAGCGGGGGTCCCCTCACAGATACGCAGTATTTT.

This clonotype has at least ten counts. The V and J genes are TRBV6-5 and TRBJ1-1; 10 nucleotides align to TRBD1. This CDR3 is 13 amino acids long. The V segment lost 3 bases and the J segment 6 bases; nucleotides outside the gene matches: 1. The V gene's germline CDR1 is MNHEY and CDR2 SVGAGI. CDR3 in DNA: TGTGCCAGCAGTTATGGGACAGGGGCTGAAGCTTTCTTT. Its protein is CASSYGTGAEAFF.

This clonotype was found a few times. This chain connects TRBV28 to TRBJ1-4; no firm D call. The CDR3 is 13 amino acids. Per germline, CDR1 MDHEN and CDR2 SYDVKM. V shed 5 bases and J shed 7 bases, with 11 bases lying between them. DNA for the CDR3: TGTGCCAGCAGTAAATATGCGGGTGAAAAACTGTTTTTT. Translated: CASSKYAGEKLFF.

This clonotype was detected ten times or more. The chain joins TRBV29-1 to TRBJ1-3, with unresolved D. The V and J ends lost 0 bases and 2 bases respectively, with 2 bases between them. There are 12 residues in the CDR3. Germline V CDR1 and CDR2: SQVTM, ANQGSEA. CDR3: CSVEDTGNTIYF. Here the CDR3 DNA reads TGCAGCGTTGAAGACACTGGAAACACCATATATTTT.

J is TRBJ2-3 and V is TRBV12-3 or TRBV12-4; the match to TRBD2 covers 7 bases. The trim removed 6 bases at V and 7 bases at J, leaving 7 bases unmatched. This CDR3 is built from 13 residues. CDR3 sequence (DNA): TGTGCCAGCAGCCCCGGGGGGAGCAATACGCAGTATTTT. Its translation: CASSPGGSNTQYF.

This clonotype was found many times. The chain links TRBV9 to TRBJ1-1; no definite D call. Trimming shortened V by 0 bases and J by 5 bases, and 11 bases separated the two germline ends. Germline CDR1 is SGDLS and CDR2 is YYNGEE. The CDR3 length is 14 residues. In DNA, the CDR3 is TGTGCCAGCAGCGTAGGAGGAGAGAAGACTGAAGCTTTCTTT. Translated, it gives CASSVGGEKTEAFF.